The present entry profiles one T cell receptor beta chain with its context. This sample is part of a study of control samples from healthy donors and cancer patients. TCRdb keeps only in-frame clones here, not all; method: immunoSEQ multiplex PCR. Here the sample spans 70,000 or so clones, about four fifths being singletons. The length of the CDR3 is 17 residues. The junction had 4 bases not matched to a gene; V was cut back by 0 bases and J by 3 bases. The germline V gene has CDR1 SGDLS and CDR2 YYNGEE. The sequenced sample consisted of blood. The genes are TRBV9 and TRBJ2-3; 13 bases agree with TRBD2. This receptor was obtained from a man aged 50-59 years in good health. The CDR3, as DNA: TGTGCCAGCAGCGTAGGGGGACTAGCGGGAATAACAGATACGCAGTATTTT. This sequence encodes CASSVGGLAGITDTQYF.